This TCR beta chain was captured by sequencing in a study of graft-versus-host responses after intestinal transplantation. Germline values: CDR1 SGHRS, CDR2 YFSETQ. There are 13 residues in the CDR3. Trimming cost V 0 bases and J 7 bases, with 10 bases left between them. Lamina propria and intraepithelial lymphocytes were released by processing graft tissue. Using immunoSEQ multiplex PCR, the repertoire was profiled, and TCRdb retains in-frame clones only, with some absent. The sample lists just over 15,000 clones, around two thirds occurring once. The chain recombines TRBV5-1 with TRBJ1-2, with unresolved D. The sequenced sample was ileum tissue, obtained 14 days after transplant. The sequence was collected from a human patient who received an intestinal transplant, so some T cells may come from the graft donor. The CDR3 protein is CASSLGSAFGYTF. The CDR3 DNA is TGCGCCAGCAGCTTGGGCTCAGCCTTTGGCTACACCTTC.